The source of this T cell receptor (beta chain) is a study of identical twins. Findings and caveats of the study: Fewer insertions were carried by abundant cord blood beta clonotypes, but none was seen in memory repertoires.

Each CDR3 protein gets one entry after TCRdb re-called the 5' RACE reads with MiXCR. The table has about 250,000 distinct CDR3 sequences, about 8% seen once. This clonotype came up many times. Antigen specificity is unknown. All of the donors were Caucasians in good health. Separately, the same data were catalogued under a study of yellow fever vaccine responses in identical twins.

The source material was CD8+ T cells sorted from blood. The TCR was taken from a woman aged 18 to 35 in good health.

This CDR3 reads CASRIGTGTNSPLHF. In nucleotides, the CDR3 is TGTGCCAGCAGAATCGGGACAGGGACCAATTCACCCCTCCACTTT. V usage is TRBV2 and J usage is TRBJ1-6; 9 bases are shared with TRBD1. V trimming: 6 bases; J trimming: 7 bases; junction bases outside the gene matches: 7. CDR1 and CDR2 from the germline V gene are SNHLY and FYNNEI. The CDR3 is 15 amino acids.